The 5 T cell receptor beta chains presented below share a single source sample, sequenced in a study of shared T cell receptors in the human thymus. Method: immunoSEQ multiplex PCR; TCRdb's copy keeps in-frame clones and lacks some. The repertoire holds around 730,000 clones, with approximately 83% as singletons. The same data also went into a second study, on human thymus T cells.

Material: thymocytes. These receptors all come from a girl less than two years old with a congenital heart defect.

V gene TRBV10-3 combines with J gene TRBJ2-5; a weak D match, TRBD1 (5 bases). This CDR3 is built from 17 residues. V gave up 0 bases and J gave up 0 bases, with 14 bases separating them. Germline V CDR1 and CDR2: ENHRY, SYGVKD. The CDR3 DNA reads TGTGCCATCAGTGAGTCGAGACTTGACAGCTACCAAGAGACCCAGTACTTC. Protein sequence: CAISESRLDSYQETQYF.

The chain carries TRBV2 and TRBJ1-5; possibly TRBD1 for D (6 bases). CDR1 and CDR2 (germline): SNHLY, FYNNEI. CDR3 length: 17 residues. Trimming stripped 6 bases from V and 0 bases from J, with 18 bases between. The CDR3 protein is CASRDMVWGPSNQPQHF. The DNA of the CDR3 is TGTGCCAGCAGGGACATGGTCTGGGGGCCTAGCAATCAGCCCCAGCATTTT.

J is TRBJ1-3 and V is TRBV5-6; D is unclear. The V end was cut by 1 base, the J end by 5 bases, with 4 bases between. The CDR3 is made up of 12 amino acids. Germline V gene sequence: CDR1 SGHDT, CDR2 YYEEEE. The CDR3 nucleotides read TGTGCCAGCAGCTTGTATCGAAACACCATATATTTT. Residues: CASSLYRNTIYF.

The J gene is TRBJ2-7, the V gene TRBV4-3; maybe TRBD1 (5 bases). The V end was cut by 4 bases, the J end by 0 bases, with 7 bases between. CDR3 length: 13 amino acids. Germline CDR1 is LGHNA and CDR2 is YSLEER. The CDR3 protein is CASSRRVSYEQYF. The DNA for the CDR3 is TGCGCCAGCAGCCGCAGGGTCTCCTACGAGCAGTACTTC.

The gene calls are TRBV15 and TRBJ1-2; D remains unclear. Germline V gene sequence: CDR1 LNHNV, CDR2 YYDKDF (reference sequence). There are 13 residues in the CDR3. Trimming took off 1 base at V and 3 bases at J, with 6 bases between the two ends. CDR3 DNA sequence: TGTGCCACCAGCAGAGTCAGCGACTATGGCTACACCTTC. This translates into CATSRVSDYGYTF. Together with reference TRBV15 and TRBJ1-2, the CDR3 gives the full variable domain: DAMVIQNPRYQVTQFGKPVTLSCSQTLNHNVMYWYQQKSSQAPKLLFHYYDKDFNNEADTPDNFQSRRPNTSFCFLDIRSPGLGDTAMYLCATSRVSDYGYTFGSGTRLTVV.